Sequencing of this T cell receptor beta chain was carried out in a study of T cell responses to AZD1222 COVID-19 vaccine. Clones were read by immunoSEQ multiplex PCR, and TCRdb kept only the in-frame ones, dropping some. The sample carries around 70,000 clones, about 85% recorded once. The V and J ends lost 0 bases and 5 bases respectively, with 20 bases between them. Germline CDR1 reads LGHDT; CDR2 reads YNNKEL (reference sequence). The CDR3 covers 17 residues. General observations from the study: The study found Spike-specific TCR breadth and depth rose after two AZD1222 doses. Repertoire sampling occurred only after the peak T cell response. White British ancestry dominated among donors, who included more females, and clonal diversity was possibly underestimated. Regions left unmutated in variants are reportedly the target of nearly half of spike-specific TCRs.

This clone was detected only once. Its antigen remains unknown. The genes are TRBV3-1 (or the pseudogene TRBV3-2) and TRBJ2-7, with D possibly TRBD2 on 6 matching bases. The sequence derives from an adult in good health. This specimen consisted of peripheral blood, obtained on day 0 of AZD1222 vaccination. CDR3 sequence: CASSQDGLGAGRNEQYF. In nucleotides, the CDR3 is TGTGCCAGCAGCCAAGATGGGCTTGGGGCGGGGCGGAACGAGCAGTACTTC.